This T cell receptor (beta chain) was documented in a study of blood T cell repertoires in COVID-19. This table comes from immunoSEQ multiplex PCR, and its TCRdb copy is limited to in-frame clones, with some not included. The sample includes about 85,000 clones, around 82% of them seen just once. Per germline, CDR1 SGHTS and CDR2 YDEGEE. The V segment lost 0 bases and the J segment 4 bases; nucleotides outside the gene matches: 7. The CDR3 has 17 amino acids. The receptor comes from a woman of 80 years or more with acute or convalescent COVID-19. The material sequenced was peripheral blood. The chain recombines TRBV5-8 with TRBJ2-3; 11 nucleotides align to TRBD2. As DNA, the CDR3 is TGTGCCAGCAGCTTGGCCCGACTAGCGGGAATCTCAGATACGCAGTATTTT. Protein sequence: CASSLARLAGISDTQYF.